A single sample gave rise to the 30 T cell receptor beta chains below, sequenced in a study of cytomegalovirus exposure and HLA in healthy donors. 13 Jbeta primers and 60 Vbeta primers were used for the PCR. Method: immunoSEQ multiplex PCR; TCRdb's copy keeps in-frame clones and lacks some. The data hold 110,000 to 150,000 clones, with about 80% observed a single time. Sequencing was done on a sample of PBMCs. Source of these receptors: a man aged 40-49 years in good health and CMV-seronegative.

The V and J genes are TRBV10-3 and TRBJ2-5; TRBD2 matches at 8 bases. Matching the DNA end better, TRBJ2-7 makes the J call doubtful. The germline CDR1 and CDR2 sequences are ENHRY and SYGVKD. The CDR3 totals 16 residues. For the CDR3, the DNA is TGTGCCATCAGTGATGCCGGGCAGCGGGGGTATCCCGAGCAGTACTTC. It specifies CAISDAGQRGYPEQYF.

V is TRBV4-1 and J is TRBJ1-5, with unresolved D. The length of the CDR3 is 16 residues. V was cut by 0 bases and J by 3 bases, with 12 bases left in between. Germline V gene sequence: CDR1 MGHRA, CDR2 YSYEKL. CDR3 nucleotides: TGCGCCAGCAGCCAAGAAGACTCGCCCCTCAATCAGCCCCAGCATTTT. It yields the protein CASSQEDSPLNQPQHF.

The V gene is TRBV11-3, the J gene TRBJ1-2, with TRBD1 identical over 9 bases. The CDR3 has 14 residues. V lost 11 bases to trimming and J lost 1 base; unmatched junction nucleotides: 8. Germline assignment: CDR1 SGHNT and CDR2 YENEEA. CDR3 protein: CALRGDRVNYGYTF. DNA for the CDR3: TGTGCCCTCAGAGGGGACAGGGTTAACTATGGCTACACCTTC.

This sequence joins TRBV11-2 and TRBJ2-7; no clear D gene. The CDR3 sequence is 14 residues long. The V gene lost 0 bases and the J gene lost 2 bases, with 8 bases spanning the gap. CDR1 is SGHAT and CDR2 is FQNNGV in the germline V gene. The CDR3: CASSLDLQAYEQYF. The CDR3 DNA reads TGTGCCAGCAGCTTAGATTTACAAGCCTACGAGCAGTACTTC.

This clone was observed a handful of times. The genes are TRBV6-5 and TRBJ1-1, with 8 positions matching TRBD1. CDR3 size: 15 residues. CDR1 and CDR2 (germline): MNHEY, SVGAGI. V trimming: 0 bases; J trimming: 7 bases; junction bases outside the gene matches: 7. The CDR3 nucleotides read TGTGCCAGCAGTTACTCAACAGGGGGTTGGGGTGAAGCTTTCTTT. Protein: CASSYSTGGWGEAFF.

A single count supports this clone. The V and J genes are TRBV27 and TRBJ2-3, with D hard to call. Germline CDR1 is MNHEY and CDR2 is SMNVEV (reference sequence). The CDR3 length is 14 residues. Between the trimmed V and J ends, which lost 3 bases and 2 bases, there was a span of 9 bases. The CDR3 nucleotides are TGTGCCAGCAGTTTTACACAGTCCACAGATACGCAGTATTTT. Protein product: CASSFTQSTDTQYF.

V gene TRBV30 combines with J gene TRBJ2-6, with D possibly matching TRBD1 (6 bases). The CDR3 runs to 13 residues. V dropped 3 bases and J dropped 11 bases, with 14 bases sitting between them. From germline, CDR1 is GTSNPN and CDR2 SVGIG (reference sequence). The CDR3 is CAWRTTGLDVLTF. Written as DNA, the CDR3 is TGTGCCTGGAGGACGACAGGATTAGACGTCCTGACTTTC.

This rearrangement joins TRBV15 to TRBJ2-7, with a weak D call TRBD2 (5 bases). Germline lookup yields CDR1 LNHNV and CDR2 YYDKDF (reference sequence). V lost 3 bases, J lost 1 base, and 10 bases lay in between. The CDR3 contains 14 residues. Here the CDR3 DNA reads TGTGCCACCAGCAGCTTGGGAGTTTCCTACGAGCAGTACTTC. Amino acids: CATSSLGVSYEQYF.

This clone was counted a few times. V usage is TRBV28 and J usage is TRBJ2-7, with TRBD1 matching over 9 bases. CDR3 length: 15 residues. Germline CDR1 MDHEN, CDR2 SYDVKM. The trim removed 6 bases at V and 3 bases at J, leaving 9 bases unmatched. The CDR3 bases are TGTGCCAGCAGCCGCCGGACAGGGGACCACTACGAGCAGTACTTC. This encodes CASSRRTGDHYEQYF.

J is TRBJ2-7 and V is TRBV5-1, with D maybe TRBD1 (5 bases). CDR1 SGHRS and CDR2 YFSETQ come from the germline V gene. The germline V and J ends were trimmed by 3 bases and 0 bases, with 19 bases remaining between them. The CDR3 totals 17 residues. CDR3: CASSSALQGAASYEQYF. The CDR3 DNA follows: TGCGCCAGCAGCTCAGCCCTCCAGGGCGCCGCCTCCTACGAGCAGTACTTC.

The gene calls are TRBV13 and TRBJ1-6; D is unresolved. This CDR3 is 16 amino acids long. Trimming removed 0 bases from V and 6 bases from J, with 12 bases in between. Germline V lookup: CDR1 PRHDT, CDR2 FYEKMQ (reference sequence). CDR3 bases: TGTGCCAGCAGCTTAGGCCTGGGCAGTGGTAATTCACCCCTCCACTTT. It codes for CASSLGLGSGNSPLHF.

This clone was found a few times. The CDR3 bases are TGTGCCAGTAGTGCCGCTGGGACAGGGGGCTCTCGTGGAAACACCATATATTTT. Translation gives CASSAAGTGGSRGNTIYF. The J gene is TRBJ1-3, the V gene TRBV19, with 12 bases aligning to TRBD1. Germline V gives CDR1 LNHDA, CDR2 SQIVND (reference sequence). This CDR3 is built from 18 residues. With 5 bases clipped from V and 3 bases from J, the junction kept 11 bases outside the gene matches.

This sequence joins TRBV9 and TRBJ2-1; TRBD2 might be the D (6 bases). The CDR3 spans 14 residues. CDR1 and CDR2 (germline): SGDLS, YYNGEE. Deletions cut 3 bases from V and 9 bases from J, with 16 bases between. The chain's CDR3 is CASSARGAPLEQFF. The CDR3 coding sequence is TGTGCCAGCAGCGCCCGCGGGGCCCCTCTTGAGCAGTTCTTC. The entire variable domain, with the rest obtained from reference TRBV9 and TRBJ2-1, is as follows: DSGVTQTPKHLITATGQRVTLRCSPRSGDLSVYWYQQSLDQGLQFLIQYYNGEERAKGNILERFSAQQFPDLHSELNLSSLELGDSALYFCASSARGAPLEQFFGPGTRLTVL.

The CDR3: CASSQPGTGVADTQYF. CDR3 in DNA: TGTGCCAGCAGCCAACCCGGGACAGGGGTAGCAGATACGCAGTATTTT. The rearrangement uses TRBV21-1 and TRBJ2-3; no DNA check was done on the table's D call, TRBD1. TRBV21-1 is reported as a pseudogene. The CDR3 runs to 16 residues.

CDR3 in DNA: TGTGCCAGCAGCTCCACCTACGAGCAGTACTTC. It is translated as CASSSTYEQYF. The V gene is TRBV7-2, the J gene TRBJ2-7; no reliable D call. Trimming took 4 bases from V and 2 from J, leaving 3 bases between them. Germline CDR1 reads SGHTA; CDR2 reads FQGNSA. The CDR3 is 11 residues long.

The V gene is TRBV5-1, the J gene TRBJ2-3, with TRBD1 as a possible D gene (5 bases). The CDR3 is made up of 15 amino acids. Germline V gene data show CDR1 as SGHRS and CDR2 as YFSETQ. Between the trimmed V and J ends, which lost 4 bases and 2 bases, there was a span of 14 bases. CDR3 sequence reads: CASSVDSTPTDTQYF. As DNA, the CDR3 is TGCGCCAGCAGCGTCGACAGTACCCCCACAGATACGCAGTATTTT.

The chain carries TRBV15 and TRBJ2-7; possible D gene TRBD1, 5 bases. V lost 0 bases, J lost 6 bases, and 9 bases lay in between. CDR1 LNHNV and CDR2 YYDKDF come from the germline V gene (reference sequence). CDR3 length: 13 amino acids. CDR3 protein: CATSRESGFEQYF. The CDR3, as DNA: TGTGCCACCAGCAGAGAATCAGGGTTCGAGCAGTACTTC.

The CDR3 sequence is CASSPPRTEMNTEAFF. The CDR3 DNA follows: TGTGCCAGCTCACCACCGAGGACAGAAATGAACACTGAAGCTTTCTTT. The V call is TRBV18, the J call TRBJ1-1, with D possibly TRBD1 on 6 matching bases. V was shortened by 0 bases and J by 0 bases, with 11 bases between the two germline ends. Germline V gene sequence: CDR1 KGHSH, CDR2 LQKENI. The CDR3 has 16 amino acids. The whole variable domain, remainder taken from reference TRBV18 and TRBJ1-1, is NAGVMQNPRHLVRRRGQEARLRCSPMKGHSHVYWYRQLPEEGLKFMVYLQKENIIDESGMPKERFSAEFPKEGPSILRIQQVVRGDSAAYFCASSPPRTEMNTEAFFGQGTRLTVV.

The V and J genes are TRBV6-5 and TRBJ1-2; TRBD1 is a possible D gene (6 bases). Germline-derived CDR1 and CDR2 are MNHEY and SVGAGI. CDR3 size: 14 residues. V was shortened by 5 bases and J by 7 bases, with 17 bases between the two germline ends. CDR3 bases: TGTGCCAGCAGTCAGGGGTCAGGGTTAGCTGGCTACACCTTC. It yields the protein CASSQGSGLAGYTF.

CDR3 bases: TGTGCCAGCAGCCCCCGGGGGATCGGACAGCCCCAGCATTTT. It translates to CASSPRGIGQPQHF. This chain links TRBV5-6 with TRBJ1-5, with a weak D call TRBD1 (5 bases). The V gene lost 4 bases and the J gene lost 7 bases, with 15 bases spanning the gap. The CDR3 runs 14 residues. Germline CDR1 reads SGHDT; CDR2 reads YYEEEE.

The gene calls are TRBV4-3 and TRBJ1-4; no firm D call. V was shortened by 1 base and J by 0 bases, with 9 bases between the two germline ends. This CDR3 region has 16 residues. CDR1 is LGHNA and CDR2 is YSLEER in the germline V gene. The CDR3 DNA sequence: TGCGCCAGCAGCCAAGGTCAGGCCTCAACTAATGAAAAACTGTTTTTT. It specifies CASSQGQASTNEKLFF.

V and J are TRBV6-4 and TRBJ2-2, with 11 nucleotides matching TRBD1. CDR1 and CDR2 (germline): MRHNA, SNTAGT. This CDR3 region has 15 residues. After removal of 6 bases from V and 4 bases from J, the junction contained 4 bases not matched to a gene. This chain's CDR3 is CASRPGTGGTGELFF. The CDR3 DNA follows: TGTGCCAGCAGGCCGGGGACAGGGGGCACCGGGGAGCTGTTTTTT.

This chain links TRBV11-2 with TRBJ2-2, with a possible D match to TRBD1 (5 bases). Trimming shortened V by 5 bases and J by 5 bases, and 12 bases separated the two germline ends. The germline V gene has CDR1 SGHAT and CDR2 FQNNGV. The CDR3 sequence is 14 residues long. The CDR3 region is CASSPLTVTGELFF. The CDR3 DNA sequence: TGTGCCAGCAGCCCATTGACAGTAACCGGGGAGCTGTTTTTT.

The gene calls are TRBV2 and TRBJ1-2, with TRBD1 matching over 7 bases. Germline lookup yields CDR1 SNHLY and CDR2 FYNNEI. This CDR3 is built from 14 residues. Germline trimming cut 4 bases from V and 5 bases from J; bases unmatched to any gene: 7. CDR3 region: CASSADRASYGYTF. The CDR3 nucleotides are TGTGCCAGCAGTGCCGACAGGGCCTCATATGGCTACACCTTC.

V usage is TRBV6-1 and J usage is TRBJ1-1; 9 bases match TRBD1. The CDR3 totals 14 residues. Germline CDR1 MNHNS, CDR2 SASEGT. The junction had 3 bases not matched to a gene; V was cut back by 6 bases and J by 1 base. CDR3 sequence reads: CASRGQGPNTEAFF. CDR3 nucleotide sequence: TGTGCCAGCAGGGGACAGGGACCGAACACTGAAGCTTTCTTT.

Only a few counts were recorded for this clone. The chain has TRBV4-1 and TRBJ1-3; no definite D call. Germline lookup yields CDR1 MGHRA and CDR2 YSYEKL. V was trimmed by 0 bases and J by 0 bases, leaving 6 bases between them. The CDR3 is 15 residues long. The CDR3: CASSQEQSSGNTIYF. The CDR3 DNA reads TGCGCCAGCAGCCAAGAACAGAGCTCTGGAAACACCATATATTTT.

The V call is TRBV29-1, the J call TRBJ2-7; 10 bases fit TRBD1. The J segment lost 2 bases and the V segment lost 4 bases, leaving 5 bases of the junction unmatched. The germline V gene encodes CDR1 SQVTM and CDR2 ANQGSEA. The CDR3 length is 14 residues. CDR3 in DNA: TGCAGCGTTGTCTCGGGACAGGGGACCTACGAGCAGTACTTC. Its protein product is CSVVSGQGTYEQYF.

This clone was seen more than once but under ten times. The chain has TRBV30 and TRBJ2-7; 12 bases map to TRBD1. Germline lookup yields CDR1 GTSNPN and CDR2 SVGIG (reference sequence). Trimming cost V 5 bases and J 3 bases; bases outside gene matches: 5. This CDR3 region has 14 residues. Here the CDR3 reads CAWAGTGGFYEQYF. CDR3 coding DNA: TGTGCCTGGGCCGGGACAGGGGGCTTCTACGAGCAGTACTTC.

The chain joins TRBV9 to TRBJ2-2, with a tentative D call TRBD2 (7 bases). CDR1 and CDR2 (germline): SGDLS, YYNGEE. V lost 5 bases and J lost 0, with 11 bases in between. The CDR3 sequence is 15 residues long. The CDR3 sequence: CASRAGAANTGELFF. The DNA for the CDR3 is TGTGCCAGCAGGGCGGGGGCCGCGAACACCGGGGAGCTGTTTTTT.

The J gene is TRBJ2-7, the V gene TRBV5-1; 9 bases match TRBD2. The CDR3 is 16 amino acids. The ends lost 4 bases at V and 1 base at J; junction bases unmatched: 9. Germline assignment: CDR1 SGHRS and CDR2 YFSETQ. The CDR3 region is CASSPGGLAGSYEQYF. The CDR3 DNA reads as TGCGCCAGCAGCCCCGGAGGGCTAGCGGGATCCTACGAGCAGTACTTC.